This is a list of T cell receptor beta chains from one sample in a study of blood T cell repertoires in COVID-19. Some clones are missing from TCRdb's copy, which holds only in-frame ones; the method was immunoSEQ multiplex PCR. This sample yields roughly 30,000 clones, of which roughly 93% are seen a single time; 0.83% belongs to the top ten. The sample comprised peripheral blood. All receptors come from a woman aged 70 to 79 with COVID-19, enrolled during active disease. Each CDR3 is given with its conserved first and last residue.

TRBV6-2/TRBV6-3	TRBJ2-1	CASSYLAGGYNEQFF
TRBV28	TRBJ1-2	CASSSPRGGPGYGYTF
TRBV18	TRBJ2-1	CASSPPHYNEQFF
TRBV28	TRBJ2-1	CASRLHSREEQFF
TRBV6-6	TRBJ1-4	CASSLGQGREKLFF
TRBV27	TRBJ1-1	CASSRGGAAEAFF
TRBV2	TRBJ2-2	CASSVGIAGELFF
TRBV7-2	TRBJ2-5	CASSPQGGLGETQYF
TRBV28	TRBJ1-3	CASSFRTTVGNTIYF
TRBV28	TRBJ2-7	CASSLLSGFDEQYF
TRBV12-3/TRBV12-4	TRBJ1-1	CASSLVRDSEAFF
TRBV28	TRBJ2-1	CASRVSFQLAGGYNEQFF
TRBV28	TRBJ1-4	CASSPPGVRDEKLFF
TRBV27	TRBJ2-7	CASSLGASLPYEQYF
TRBV6-6	TRBJ1-3	CASSRGGGTQGNTIYF
TRBV18	TRBJ1-2	CASSRGSNYGYTF
TRBV18	TRBJ2-7	CASSPSGLDAYEQYF
TRBV28	TRBJ2-2	CASYPPGQGDTGELFF
TRBV27	TRBJ2-1	CASSLAGNEQFF
TRBV5-1	TRBJ1-1	CASRRMGGTEAFF
TRBV5-1	TRBJ2-5	CASSLVPGETQYF
TRBV5-1	TRBJ2-3	CASSREGTSIPDTQYF
TRBV9	TRBJ2-1	CASSTSGSNEQFF
TRBV5-4	TRBJ2-1	CASSAIQGVHEQFF
TRBV30	TRBJ1-3	CAWAGSGNTIYF
TRBV2	TRBJ1-6	CASSEAQGWNSPLHF
TRBV3-1/TRBV3-2	TRBJ2-1	CASSQAIRLQGNEQFF
TRBV27	TRBJ2-7	CASSSWSDTTKQYF
TRBV24-1	TRBJ2-2	CATSDEGQGNTGELFF
TRBV18	TRBJ2-1	CASSPVSGRFNEQFF
TRBV10-3	TRBJ1-5	CAISESGQGSEHF
TRBV7-2	TRBJ2-3	CASSFGLFITDTQYF
TRBV30	TRBJ2-2	CAWSKLAGANTGELFF
TRBV6-5	TRBJ1-6	CATNTGRNSPLHF
TRBV5-1	TRBJ2-1	CASSLSPSRNEQFF
TRBV5-4	TRBJ1-4	CASSLTGVSEKLFF
TRBV21-1	TRBJ2-7	CASSKVTDYEQYF
TRBV30	TRBJ2-5	CAWRGRRESFRETQYF
TRBV19	TRBJ1-2	CASIAGANWNGYTF
TRBV6-5	TRBJ2-1	CASSYTLAETYNEQFF
TRBV19	TRBJ2-7	CASGKRGSTYEQYF
TRBV6-5	TRBJ1-2	CASRLRIAGQNGYTF
TRBV28	TRBJ2-3	CASSLAGGPTDTQYF
TRBV5-1	TRBJ2-1	CASSSAGLAEVNEQFF